The clone carrying this T cell receptor beta chain was picked up many times. Because the library targeted alpha chains, this beta chain is an off-target read whose size means little. In TCRdb, the 5' RACE reads were re-called with MiXCR into one record per CDR3 protein. The table includes approximately 11,000 distinct CDR3 sequences, about 3.7% detected once. This sample was included in a study of spatial heterogeneity in lung cancer. The CDR3 runs to 15 residues. J lost 5 bases, V lost 3 bases, and 7 bases had no gene match. This sample's time point: sample taken at primary tumor resection. Whole RNA came from tumor, nontumor lung or frozen PBMC and was sequenced without being sorted.

Sequences were derived from PBMCs, sampled at surgery. The clonotype comes from a female donor with early-stage non-small cell lung cancer. V usage is TRBV23-1 and J usage is TRBJ1-5; TRBD1 matches 7 bases. TRBV23-1 is an ORF, and what it does is uncertain. CDR3 loop: CASSHDPGQDQPQHF. The DNA for the CDR3 is TGCGCCAGCAGTCACGACCCTGGACAGGATCAGCCCCAGCATTTT.